Reported below is one T cell receptor (beta chain). The germline V gene encodes CDR1 DFQATT and CDR2 SNEGSKA (reference sequence). The CDR3 has 13 residues. The source of the sample is a study of CXCR3-negative and CXCR3-positive naive CD8 T cells. It was by 5' RACE with UMI labels that the TRB cDNA libraries were prepared. TCRdb re-called the 5' RACE reads and gives one entry per CDR3 protein, without DNA. Its clone listing holds 48,000 or so distinct CDR3 sequences. This chain uses TRBV20-1 with TRBJ2-7; TCRdb reports TRBD1, a call that lacks DNA to check it against. This receptor was identified in a human donor in good health. Some clones in this sample may be carry-over from other donors' samples. The specimen sequenced was memory CD8+ T cells from blood. The CDR3 sequence: CSARGGTGYEQYF.